Listed below are T cell receptor beta chains from one sample, sequenced in a study of long-term antiretroviral therapy in people with HIV. The assay was immunoSEQ multiplex PCR, and TCRdb's table has in-frame clones only and misses some. Of around 21,000 clones in the sample, 80% to 85% were seen once. Sample: unsorted PBMCs, taken 0.1 years before starting antiretroviral therapy. The source of these receptors is a man in his forties with HIV. CDR3s include the opening cysteine and the closing phenylalanine or tryptophan. A D gene is named only where the DNA matches it firmly. Where a row states a size, it is once, few, many or the class of an expanded clone; other rows omit it.

clone_size j_call d_call v_call cdr3_nt cdr3_aa
few TRBJ1-1 . TRBV2 TGTGCCAGCAGTGACCAGCTGAACACTGAAGCTTTCTTT CASSDQLNTEAFF
. TRBJ2-7 TRBD1 TRBV7-9 TGTGCCAGCAGGGGACAGGTCTCCTACGAGCAGTACTTC CASRGQVSYEQYF
few TRBJ2-7 . TRBV5-6 TGTGCCAGCAGCTTGCCACCTTTTTACGAGCAGTACTTC CASSLPPFYEQYF
. TRBJ1-5 . TRBV2 TGTGCCAGCCACAGGGCATCGAGCAATCAGCCCCAGCATTTT CASHRASSNQPQHF
. TRBJ2-7 TRBD1 TRBV5-1 TGCGCCAGCAGCCCGAACGGACAGGGTGGGCACGAGCAGTACTTC CASSPNGQGGHEQYF
. TRBJ2-7 . TRBV27 TGTGCCAGCAGTTTATTCCCACTTAGGGGGAGGCTCCTCGGGGAGCAGTACTTC CASSLFPLRGRLLGEQYF
once TRBJ1-6 TRBD1 TRBV5-4 TGTGCCAGCAGCTTGGGACAGGGGGCGAGTTCACCCCTCCACTTT CASSLGQGASSPLHF
. TRBJ2-5 . TRBV6-5 TGTGCCAGCAGTTCCCCGGGACCCCTGGAGACCCAGTACTTC CASSSPGPLETQYF
. TRBJ1-1 TRBD1 TRBV5-1 TGCGCCAGCAGCTTACAGGGGTTCAACACTGAAGCTTTCTTT CASSLQGFNTEAFF
. TRBJ2-1 TRBD2 TRBV5-4 TGTGCCAGCAGCAACGGACTAGCGGGGGGGACGTACAATGAGCAGTTCTTC CASSNGLAGGTYNEQFF
. TRBJ1-6 . TRBV15 TGTGCCACCAGCCCTCGTGGGTCGTCGTCACCCCTCCACTTT CATSPRGSSSPLHF
. TRBJ2-2 . TRBV6-9 TGTGCCAGCAGTTTATTGGGGCTTGGCGGGGAGCTGTTTTTT CASSLLGLGGELFF
. TRBJ1-6 . TRBV5-4 TGTGCCAGCAGCTACGAGGGACCAGCATCCTATAATTCACCCCTCCACTTT CASSYEGPASYNSPLHF
. TRBJ2-3 . TRBV9 TGTGCCAGCAGCGTAGACGGGGCCGTGGATACGCAGTATTTT CASSVDGAVDTQYF
. TRBJ1-2 TRBD1 TRBV7-2 TGTGCCAGCAGCCCAACAGGGGGCATGAATGGCTACACCTTC CASSPTGGMNGYTF
. TRBJ2-2 . TRBV6-5 TGTGCCAGCAGTTCGTGGACCGGGGAGCTGTTTTTT CASSSWTGELFF
. TRBJ1-2 TRBD1 TRBV2 TGTGCCAGCAGTTTAGACAGGGGAGCTAACTATGGCTACACCTTC CASSLDRGANYGYTF
once TRBJ2-1 TRBD2 TRBV7-2 TGTGCCAGCAGCTTATCGGTGACTAGCGGCTACAATGAGCAGTTCTTC CASSLSVTSGYNEQFF
once TRBJ1-4 . TRBV20-1 TGCAGTGCTAGTCTGAATGAAAAACTGTTTTTT CSASLNEKLFF
. TRBJ2-3 TRBD1 TRBV28 TGTGCCAGCAGTTTCCCCCGACAGGGAAGCACAGATACGCAGTATTTT CASSFPRQGSTDTQYF
. TRBJ1-5 . TRBV18 TGTGCCAGCTCACCATCAGGCCTTAGCAATCAGCCCCAGCATTTT CASSPSGLSNQPQHF
. TRBJ1-5 . TRBV2 TGTGCCAGCAGTGAAACGGGGGTCCCCCAGCATTTT CASSETGVPQHF
. TRBJ1-2 . TRBV27 TGTGCCAGCAGTCAAAGTTTCCCTAACTATGGCTACACCTTC CASSQSFPNYGYTF
. TRBJ2-3 . TRBV7-3 TGTGCCAGCAGCCTAGGAATTACGCAGTATTTT CASSLGITQYF
. TRBJ2-1 TRBD2 TRBV7-3 TGTGCCAGCAGCTCCTTCAGCGGGGGCAATGAGCAGTTCTTC CASSSFSGGNEQFF
few TRBJ1-4 TRBD1 TRBV6-1 TGTGCCAGCAGTGAAGGAGCAGGGGGTATTGAAAAACTGTTTTTT CASSEGAGGIEKLFF
once TRBJ2-7 . TRBV5-1 TGCGCCAGCAGCCCAGCCACAGGGAGTAGCTACGAGCAGTACTTC CASSPATGSSYEQYF
few TRBJ2-7 . TRBV2 TGTGCCAGCAGTGAAGCGGAGTACTTC CASSEAEYF
. TRBJ2-7 TRBD1 TRBV6-1 TGTGCCAGCAGTGGAAACAGGGGATCCTACGAGCAGTACTTC CASSGNRGSYEQYF
. TRBJ1-3 TRBD1 TRBV9 TGTGCCAGCAGCGCCAGGACAGGGGTGGCTGGAAACACCATATATTTT CASSARTGVAGNTIYF
. TRBJ2-7 . TRBV19 TGTGCCAGTAGTATCGGGGATACCTACGAGCAGTACTTC CASSIGDTYEQYF
few TRBJ1-5 . TRBV6-1 TGTGCCAGCAGTTCTCAGGGGAATCAGCCCCAGCATTTT CASSSQGNQPQHF
. TRBJ2-7 TRBD2 TRBV2 TGTGCCAGCAGTGTAGGAGCGGGGGACTACGAGCAGTACTTC CASSVGAGDYEQYF
. TRBJ2-1 . TRBV27 TGTGCCAGCAGCTGGGACGGTTTTGGTTTCGACAATGAGCAGTTCTTC CASSWDGFGFDNEQFF
. TRBJ1-3 . TRBV4-3 TGCGCCAGCAGCCAAGCGAAGGGAAACACCATATATTTT CASSQAKGNTIYF
. TRBJ2-2 TRBD2 TRBV7-6 TGTGCCAGCAGCTTGCGGATCGGGGGGGCCGGGGAGCTGTTTTTT CASSLRIGGAGELFF
. TRBJ1-2 . TRBV7-9 TGTGCCAGCAGCTCTGGGGGTTTATATGGCTACACCTTC CASSSGGLYGYTF
few TRBJ2-6 . TRBV6-5 TGTGCCAGCGGTCAGCGGCAGGCCAACGTCCTGACTTTC CASGQRQANVLTF
. TRBJ1-4 TRBD1 TRBV6-1 TGTGCCAGCAGTGGAGGACAGGGGGATAATGAAAAACTGTTTTTT CASSGGQGDNEKLFF
. TRBJ2-1 . TRBV27 TGTGCCAGCAGTTTGATGCCTTACAATGAGCAGTTCTTC CASSLMPYNEQFF
. TRBJ2-7 . TRBV27 TGTGCCAGCAGTTTAAAGGGGCGGGGCTCCTACGAGCAGTACTTC CASSLKGRGSYEQYF
. TRBJ1-1 . TRBV7-3 TGTGCCAGCAGCTCGGGACCGAACACTGAAGCTTTCTTT CASSSGPNTEAFF
once TRBJ2-7 . TRBV28 TGTGCCAGCAGTGGTATTGGGGGGGGCCCATACGAGCAGTACTTC CASSGIGGGPYEQYF
. TRBJ2-7 TRBD2 TRBV5-6 TGTGCCAGCAGCCCCGGACTAGCCTACGAGCAGTACTTC CASSPGLAYEQYF
. TRBJ2-3 TRBD2 TRBV5-1 TGCGCCAGCAGCATCCAGCGGGGGAACACAGATACGCAGTATTTT CASSIQRGNTDTQYF
. TRBJ2-1 TRBD1 TRBV2 TGTGCCAGCAGTGGCGGACAGGGGCCCCCCAATGAGCAGTTCTTC CASSGGQGPPNEQFF
once TRBJ1-4 . TRBV25-1 TGTGCCAGCAGGGGGGCGGTCTGGAATGAAAAACTGTTTTTT CASRGAVWNEKLFF
. TRBJ1-5 . TRBV6-1 TGTGCCAGCAGTGAAGGGTGGAACCAGCCCCAGCATTTT CASSEGWNQPQHF
. TRBJ2-5 . TRBV14 TGTGCCAGCAGCCAATTGGATCAAGAGACCCAGTACTTC CASSQLDQETQYF
. TRBJ2-6 TRBD1 TRBV7-9 TGTGCCAGCACCTCATTGGGGACAGCTAGCTCTGGGGCCAACGTCCTGACTTTC CASTSLGTASSGANVLTF
. TRBJ2-2 . TRBV5-1 TGCGCCAGCAGCTTGATCACTACCGGCGGGGAGCTGTTTTTT CASSLITTGGELFF